The 2 T cell receptor beta chains below were found in one sample sequenced in a study of blood T cell repertoires in COVID-19. The repertoire was sequenced with immunoSEQ multiplex PCR; TCRdb's copy has only in-frame clones and lacks some. Of around 260,000 clones in the sample, approximately 85% are singletons; the top ten hold about an eighth. Sequenced input: peripheral blood. The source of these receptors is a human donor in a cohort sampled during active COVID-19.

The chain couples TRBV5-1 to TRBJ1-2; the D is unclear. Trimming took off 0 bases at V and 4 bases at J, with 7 bases between the two ends. The CDR3 loop spans 13 amino acids. From germline, CDR1 is SGHRS and CDR2 YFSETQ. The CDR3 DNA sequence: TGCGCCAGCAGCTTGGACGGAGGCTATGGCTACACCTTC. Amino acid sequence: CASSLDGGYGYTF.

The chain is built from TRBV11-2 and TRBJ2-3; TRBD2 might be the D (6 bases). CDR3 length equals 12 residues. Trimming removed 5 bases at V and 15 bases at J, with 18 bases between. Germline V CDR1 and CDR2: SGHAT, FQNNGV. The CDR3: CASSPIGDWKYF. The CDR3 DNA is TGTGCCAGCAGCCCAATTGGGGACTGGAAATATTTT.